This is a list of T cell receptor beta chains from one sample in a study of early stage breast cancer tumors. This table comes from immunoSEQ multiplex PCR, and its TCRdb copy is limited to in-frame clones, with some not included. Among roughly 57,000 clones listed, 75% to 95% were seen once. The sample consisted of blood. These receptors all stem from a person between 65 and 79 years old with breast cancer. CDR3s include the opening cysteine and the closing phenylalanine or tryptophan.

v_call	j_call	cdr3_aa
TRBV2	TRBJ1-4	CASEQGGEKLFF
TRBV19	TRBJ2-7	CASSISGPSYEQYF
TRBV28	TRBJ1-5	CASSLSRGAGGQPQHF
TRBV9	TRBJ1-3	CASSAGSYLGTIYF
TRBV30	TRBJ1-5	CAWGDRADQPQHF
TRBV29-1	TRBJ2-5	CSVARGQVETQYF
TRBV25-1	TRBJ1-4	CASSLHSGTVNEKLFF
TRBV30	TRBJ2-7	CAWREGAYEQYF
TRBV19	TRBJ2-1	CASSRGVYEQFF
TRBV28	TRBJ1-5	CASSSGEVGNQPQHF
TRBV9	TRBJ1-6	CASSVTQGARSPLHF
TRBV18	TRBJ1-2	CASSPKGAEGYTF
TRBV5-6	TRBJ2-7	CASSPGTGFYEQYF
TRBV4-3	TRBJ2-1	CASSQDLRDEQFF
TRBV19	TRBJ1-4	CASSTGQGVPTTNEKLFF
TRBV18	TRBJ1-1	CASSPQTDRNTEAFF